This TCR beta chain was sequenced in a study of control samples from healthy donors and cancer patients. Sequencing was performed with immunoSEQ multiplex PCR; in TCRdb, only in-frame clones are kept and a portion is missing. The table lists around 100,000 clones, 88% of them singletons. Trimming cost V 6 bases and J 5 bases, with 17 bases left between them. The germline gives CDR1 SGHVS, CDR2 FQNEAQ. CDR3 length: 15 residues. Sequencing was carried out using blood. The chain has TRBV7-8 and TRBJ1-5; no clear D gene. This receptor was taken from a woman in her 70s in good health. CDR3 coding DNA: TGTGCCAGCAGTCTAGCCGGTACAGCCCATCAGCCCCAGCATTTT. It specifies CASSLAGTAHQPQHF. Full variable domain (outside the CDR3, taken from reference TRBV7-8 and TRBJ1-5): GAGVSQSPRYKVAKRGQDVALRCDPISGHVSLFWYQQALGQGPEFLTYFQNEAQLDKSGLPSDRFFAERPEGSVSTLKIQRTQQEDSAVYLCASSLAGTAHQPQHFGDGTRLSIL.